What follows are 5 T cell receptor beta chains derived from one specimen sequenced in a study of blood T cell repertoires in COVID-19. Data came from immunoSEQ multiplex PCR; TCRdb stores just in-frame clones and leaves some out. The sample carries 150,000 to 200,000 clones, roughly 93% recorded once. The sample was peripheral blood. The source of these receptors is a man aged 18-30 years with acute or convalescent COVID-19.

The chain carries TRBV6-5 and TRBJ1-2; D remains ambiguous. The CDR3 totals 15 residues. The germline CDR1 and CDR2 sequences are MNHEY and SVGAGI. Trimming pared 0 bases from V and 2 bases from J, leaving 10 bases between. In nucleotides, the CDR3 is TGTGCCAGCAGTTACTCGAAGGCGGAAAACTATGGCTACACCTTC. This translates into CASSYSKAENYGYTF.

This sequence joins TRBV30 and TRBJ2-7; TRBD1 matches 9 bases. This CDR3 has 13 amino acids. In germline, CDR1 is GTSNPN, CDR2 SVGIG (reference sequence). The ends lost 4 bases at V and 1 base at J; junction bases unmatched: 2. CDR3: CAWTGTGSYEQYF. DNA for the CDR3: TGTGCCTGGACCGGGACAGGGTCCTACGAGCAGTACTTC.

V gene TRBV24-1 combines with J gene TRBJ1-2; 7 positions match TRBD1. The CDR3 spans 12 residues. Germline V gene lookup returns CDR1 KGHDR and CDR2 SFDVKD. V lost 7 bases, J lost 7 bases, and 5 bases stayed unmatched. The CDR3 nucleotides are TGTGCCACCAGGGACAGGTCTGGTGGCTACACCTTC. Its translation: CATRDRSGGYTF.

The chain has TRBV7-2 and TRBJ2-1, with 9 positions matching TRBD1. This CDR3 comprises 14 residues. The germline V gene encodes CDR1 SGHTA and CDR2 FQGNSA. Trimming took 5 bases from V and 5 from J; bases not matched to a gene: 4. The CDR3 region has the DNA TGTGCCAGCAGCCGGGACAGGGTCGACAATGAGCAGTTCTTC. Amino acids: CASSRDRVDNEQFF. Complete variable domain (other parts from reference TRBV7-2 and TRBJ2-1): GAGVSQSPSNKVTEKGKDVELRCDPISGHTALYWYRQSLGQGLEFLIYFQGNSAPDKSGLPSDRFSAERTGGSVSTLTIQRTQQEDSAVYLCASSRDRVDNEQFFGPGTRLTVL.

The chain links TRBV27 to TRBJ1-2; D is undetermined. Germline loops: CDR1 MNHEY, CDR2 SMNVEV (reference sequence). With 6 bases removed from V and 4 bases from J, the gap between germline ends came to 12 bases. The CDR3 covers 13 residues. CDR3 DNA sequence: TGTGCCAGCAGGAAAGAAGGAGTCTATGGCTACACCTTC. Translating it yields CASRKEGVYGYTF.